This T cell receptor beta chain was captured by sequencing in a study of identical twins. Germline CDR1 and CDR2: MNHNS and SASEGT. This CDR3 is 15 amino acids long. The V end lost 6 bases, the J end lost 1 base, and 15 bases lay between the germline ends. This clonotype came up many times. No antigen is known for it. TCRdb used MiXCR to reprocess the 5' RACE reads, holding one entry per CDR3 protein. The data show about 900,000 distinct CDR3 sequences, roughly an eighth seen once. Points from the study as a whole: Possibly, invariant MAIT and iNKT cells partly confounded zero-insertion analyses. Beta clonotypes that were abundant in cord blood contained fewer insertions, a pattern absent from memory repertoires. Models predicted less out-of-frame TCR alpha sharing in monozygotic twins than was found.

These sequences were also reported in another study, on yellow fever vaccine responses in identical twins. That work adds: The T cell response to vaccination in identical twins was reportedly partly convergent and partly personalized.

This TCR was sampled from a woman under 30 in good health. The chain links TRBV6-1 to TRBJ1-1; possible D gene TRBD1, 5 bases. Sequenced input: PBMCs. The CDR3 protein is CASRNMGVRNTEAFF. CDR3 sequence (DNA): TGTGCCAGCAGGAACATGGGGGTAAGGAACACTGAAGCTTTCTTT.